These 5 T cell receptor beta chains originate from one sample sequenced in a study of tumor and adjacent non-tumor tissue in lung cancer. RNA was extracted from bulk tissue without any cell sorting. TCRbeta libraries were built with three rounds of nested PCR, modified from ARM-PCR. TCRdb reprocessed the multiplex PCR reads via MiXCR and lists one record per CDR3 protein. The repertoire holds approximately 120,000 distinct CDR3 sequences, with about 66% as singletons. The source material was lung tumor tissue. These receptors were taken from a man under 40 with non-small cell lung cancer.

With respect to this clonotype: An end of the junction differs from the germline gene, which may be a read error. CDR3 loop: CASSYSGLGVLFF. In DNA form, the CDR3 reads TGTGCCAGCAGTTACTCGGGGCTCGGGGTGCTGTTTTTT. This chain uses TRBV6-6 with TRBJ2-2; D possibly matches TRBD1 or TRBD2 (5 bases each). The CDR3 is made up of 13 amino acids. CDR1 MNHNY and CDR2 SVGAGI come from the germline V gene (reference sequence).

This chain uses TRBV5-1 with TRBJ2-2, with unresolved D. V was pared by 6 bases and J by 0 bases, with 15 bases between. Germline V lookup: CDR1 SGHRS, CDR2 YFSETQ. The CDR3 length is 16 residues. CDR3 in amino acids: CASNSGRRTNTGELFF. DNA of the CDR3: TGCGCCAGCAACTCTGGCAGGCGAACGAACACCGGGGAGCTGTTTTTT.

In regard to this clonotype: A read error may account for a junction end that differs from germline. The genes are TRBV30 and TRBJ1-3; D remains ambiguous. Germline V gene data show CDR1 as GTSNPN and CDR2 as SVGIG (reference sequence). CDR3 size: 12 residues. The CDR3 DNA follows: TGTGCTTGGAGTAACTCTGGAAACACCATATATTTT. It encodes CAWSNSGNTIYF.

The table lists this clonotype with a count of one. Compared with germline, one end of the junction differs, possibly owing to a read error. J is TRBJ2-5 and V is TRBV20-1; D is perhaps TRBD2 (5 bases). The germline CDR1 and CDR2 sequences are DFQATT and SNEGSKA (reference sequence). The CDR3 covers 14 residues. The CDR3 protein is CNARESRAQETQYF. DNA of the CDR3: TGCAATGCTAGAGAATCGCGGGCTCAAGAGACCCAGTACTTC.

Turning to this clonotype: The junction and the germline gene differ at one end; a read error may be behind it. DNA of the CDR3: TGCAGTGCTAGAGATATAACGGGGCAGGACATCGGGGAGCTCTTTTTT. Translated, it gives CSARDITGQDIGELFF. The chain employs TRBV20-1 and TRBJ2-2; D possibly matches TRBD1 or TRBD2 (5 bases each). CDR1 DFQATT and CDR2 SNEGSKA come from the germline V gene (reference sequence). The CDR3 sequence is 16 residues long.